This T cell receptor (beta chain) was obtained from a study of Ad26.COV2.S vaccination and SARS-CoV-2 variants. Study background: Ad26.COV2.S arm of COV1001 included the donor.

The CDR3 covers 13 residues. V was shortened by 7 bases and J by 4 bases, with 10 bases between the two germline ends. CDR1 MGHDK and CDR2 SYGVNS come from the germline V gene. Broader study findings: TCR breadth and depth analyses may have underestimated total T cell responses. Marked by substantial breadth, spike-specific CD8+ and CD4+ T cell responses were reportedly seen after vaccination.

Indicated treatment: some 20 received Ad26.COV2.S at low or high dose, single or two shots; 5 received placebo; per-sample allocation not given. Samples came from day 63 after the first vaccine or placebo injection. In the case of this clone: Its matching antigen is unknown.

Profiled with immunoSEQ multiplex PCR; TCRdb holds only in-frame clones, not every one. Of 300,000 to 400,000 clones listed, 85% to 90% are singletons. The clonotype comes from a person aged 18-60 years who received the Ad26.COV2.S COVID-19 vaccine or a placebo. Sequencing used peripheral blood, obtained in a trial of Ad26.COV2.S vaccine versus placebo. The chain uses TRBV25-1 and TRBJ1-4; D not resolved. Here the CDR3 DNA reads TGTGCCAGCACCCAAAGAGGTAATGAAAAACTGTTTTTT. The encoded protein is CASTQRGNEKLFF. Combining the CDR3 with reference TRBV25-1 and TRBJ1-4 gives the whole variable domain EADIYQTPRYLVIGTGKKITLECSQTMGHDKMYWYQQDPGMELHLIHYSYGVNSTEKGDLSSESTVSRIRTEHFPLTLESARPSHTSQYLCASTQRGNEKLFFGSGTQLSVL.